These 19 T cell receptor beta chains share one sample of origin, sequenced in a study of blood T cells in healthy people across ages. A second PCR of roughly 7 to 11 cycles used a sample-barcoded 5' primer and a J-beta primer mix. TCRdb re-called the 5' RACE reads with MiXCR, one entry per CDR3 protein. The top ten hold 50% to 65% of the sample, which has roughly 410,000 distinct CDR3 sequences, 45% to 60% seen once. Sequencing was carried out using blood. The receptors originated from a man in his sixties in good health.

The chain is built from TRBV29-1 and TRBJ2-4, with TRBD2 matching 8 bases. Trimming cost V 6 bases and J 7 bases; bases outside gene matches: 11. Germline CDR1 and CDR2: SQVTM and ANQGSEA. There are 14 residues in the CDR3. DNA for the CDR3: TGCAGCGTGTACGGGGGGGGAGGGTGGAACATTCAGTACTTC. This sequence encodes CSVYGGGGWNIQYF.

V is TRBV10-2 and J is TRBJ2-7, with TRBD1 identical over 9 bases. The CDR3 has 15 residues. J lost 3 bases, V lost 10 bases, and 13 bases had no gene match. Germline V gives CDR1 WSHSY, CDR2 SAAADI. Here the CDR3 reads CATWGARDRDYEQYF. Here the CDR3 DNA reads TGCGCCACCTGGGGAGCCAGGGACAGGGACTACGAGCAGTACTTC.

The rearrangement uses TRBV11-3 and TRBJ2-3; 11 positions match TRBD2. This CDR3 contains 15 residues. Germline V gene data show CDR1 as SGHNT and CDR2 as YENEEA. The junction had 7 bases not matched to a gene; V was cut back by 4 bases and J by 7 bases. The chain's CDR3 is CASSSGTSGTHTQYF. The CDR3 bases are TGTGCCAGCAGCTCGGGGACTAGCGGCACTCATACGCAGTATTTT.

In its sample, this clonotype was seen once. The chain combines TRBV7-3 with TRBJ1-6, with D unresolved. The length of the CDR3 is 13 residues. Germline V CDR1 and CDR2: SGHTA, FQGTGA. V was pared by 8 bases and J by 4 bases, with 9 bases between. Here the CDR3 DNA reads TGTGCCAGCGCTATGGGTTATAATTCACCCCTCCACTTT. It codes for CASAMGYNSPLHF.

V is TRBV7-3 and J is TRBJ1-5; D is perhaps TRBD1 (6 bases). The V end lost 5 bases, the J end lost 8 bases, and 16 bases lay between the germline ends. The CDR3 loop spans 14 amino acids. The germline V gene has CDR1 SGHTA and CDR2 FQGTGA. CDR3 coding DNA: TGTGCCAGCAGCGAACAGGGACCGGATAAGCCCCAGCATTTT. Translation gives CASSEQGPDKPQHF.

As regards this clonotype: Germline and junction disagree at one end, which may indicate a read error. The chain employs TRBV15 and TRBJ2-1, with TRBD2 matching over 7 bases. The CDR3 length is 15 residues. Germline CDR1 reads LNHNV; CDR2 reads YYDKDF (reference sequence). The CDR3 DNA sequence: TGTGCCGCCAGTACCGAGGGAGGGTCAAACAATGAGCAGTTCTTC. It is translated as CAASTEGGSNNEQFF.

This chain uses TRBV5-5 with TRBJ2-3, with TRBD2 identical over 8 bases. J was trimmed by 0 bases and V by 2 bases; bases with no gene match: 5. This CDR3 spans 16 amino acids. From germline, CDR1 is SGHKS and CDR2 YYEKEE (reference sequence). In DNA form, the CDR3 reads TGTGCCAGCAGCTTATTTAGCGGGGCTAGCACAGATACGCAGTATTTT. Amino acid sequence: CASSLFSGASTDTQYF.

This clonotype came up once. The V call is TRBV12-3 or TRBV12-4, the J call TRBJ2-1; no reliable D call. The CDR3 runs to 16 residues. The ends were cut back, 0 bases at V and 9 bases at J, with 18 bases in the middle. CDR3 nucleotide sequence: TGTGCCAGCAGTTTAGCGCAGTCTAGAAGTACAATTGAGCAGTTCTTC. The encoded protein is CASSLAQSRSTIEQFF.

This clonotype was recorded a few times. The CDR3 DNA reads as TGCAGTGCTACCCACCGGGACAGGGGTTACAATGAGCAGTTCTTC. Its protein product is CSATHRDRGYNEQFF. V is TRBV20-1 and J is TRBJ2-1, with TRBD1 identical over 10 bases. J was trimmed by 4 bases and V by 4 bases; bases with no gene match: 7. The germline V gene has CDR1 DFQATT and CDR2 SNEGSKA (reference sequence). The CDR3 has 15 amino acids.

This clonotype was seen many times. The V and J genes are TRBV6-1 and TRBJ2-7, with TRBD2 matching 13 bases. This CDR3 is built from 15 residues. Germline V lookup: CDR1 MNHNS, CDR2 SASEGT. V shed 5 bases, J shed 5 bases, and the junction held 6 bases outside the gene matches. Here the CDR3 DNA reads TGTGCCAGCAGTCGACTAGCGGGAGGCAGCCACGAGCAGTACTTC. It translates to CASSRLAGGSHEQYF.

This clonotype was seen repeatedly, ten times or more. This chain links TRBV4-1 with TRBJ2-7; 7 bases match TRBD2. The CDR3 totals 15 residues. CDR1 and CDR2 (germline): MGHRA, YSYEKL. V shed 3 bases and J 4 bases; nucleotides not matched to a gene: 9. CDR3 loop: CASSQTLGGKYEQYF. For the CDR3, the DNA is TGCGCCAGCAGCCAGACCCTGGGGGGGAAGTACGAGCAGTACTTC.

V and J are TRBV15 and TRBJ1-2; 9 bases fit TRBD1. Germline V gene sequence: CDR1 LNHNV, CDR2 YYDKDF (reference sequence). J gave up 4 bases and V 5 bases, and 5 bases lay outside the gene matches. The CDR3 length is 14 residues. CDR3 in amino acids: CATSPGQGSYGYTF. The CDR3 nucleotides are TGTGCCACCAGCCCGGGACAGGGCTCCTATGGCTACACCTTC.

Only a few counts were recorded for this clonotype. The V and J genes are TRBV3-1 and TRBJ1-4; D gene unclear. V was clipped by 1 base and J by 7 bases, with 13 bases between them. The CDR3 length is 15 residues. Germline V gene lookup returns CDR1 LGHDT and CDR2 YNNKEL (reference sequence). The CDR3 bases are TGTGCCAGCAGCCAAGGACCCTCTTTGGGTGAAAAACTGTTTTTT. This sequence encodes CASSQGPSLGEKLFF.

This chain joins TRBV6-5 and TRBJ2-7, with TRBD2 identical over 8 bases. The CDR3 spans 18 residues. After removal of 0 bases from V and 6 bases from J, the junction contained 16 bases not matched to a gene. Germline CDR1 MNHEY, CDR2 SVGAGI. This CDR3 is CASSYSGPIGGGRSEQYF. The CDR3 DNA sequence: TGTGCCAGCAGTTACTCGGGTCCAATCGGGGGGGGACGGTCCGAGCAGTACTTC.

In this sample, this clonotype turned up a few times. The chain uses TRBV20-1 and TRBJ2-3, with D possibly being TRBD1 or TRBD2 (5 bases each). This CDR3 contains 13 residues. Germline V gene lookup returns CDR1 DFQATT and CDR2 SNEGSKA (reference sequence). The V end lost 5 bases, the J end lost 3 bases, and 12 bases lay between the germline ends. CDR3 DNA: TGCAGTGCTCGCTTCAGGGAGACAGATACGCAGTATTTT. This encodes CSARFRETDTQYF.

The sample holds many counts of this clonotype. This chain uses TRBV6-4 with TRBJ2-1; D uncertain. Trimming pared 8 bases from V and 8 bases from J, leaving 10 bases between. This CDR3 comprises 11 residues. CDR1 is MRHNA, CDR2 SNTAGT, per germline. The chain's CDR3 is CASSDLDEQFF. The DNA of the CDR3 is TGTGCCAGCTCAGATCTGGATGAGCAGTTCTTC.

This clonotype was observed a handful of times. The chain employs TRBV29-1 and TRBJ1-2; D is possibly TRBD1 (6 bases). The length of the CDR3 is 12 residues. Trimming stripped 5 bases from V and 0 bases from J, with 7 bases between. The germline gives CDR1 SQVTM, CDR2 ANQGSEA. The CDR3 loop is CSVKGANYGYTF. As DNA, the CDR3 is TGCAGCGTTAAGGGGGCTAACTATGGCTACACCTTC.

This sequence joins TRBV18 and TRBJ2-5, with D possibly TRBD1 on 6 matching bases. Germline V gene lookup returns CDR1 KGHSH and CDR2 LQKENI. V was clipped by 3 bases and J by 3 bases, with 14 bases between them. The length of the CDR3 is 15 residues. The CDR3 sequence is CASSPPGTPKETQYF. The CDR3 DNA follows: TGTGCCAGCTCACCGCCAGGGACACCCAAAGAGACCCAGTACTTC.

The chain is built from TRBV20-1 and TRBJ2-3, with a weak D call TRBD2 (5 bases). Trimming took off 3 bases at V and 8 bases at J, with 15 bases between the two ends. The germline gives CDR1 DFQATT, CDR2 SNEGSKA (reference sequence). This CDR3 comprises 13 residues. The CDR3 sequence is CSASLDAGPTQYF. The CDR3 DNA sequence: TGCAGTGCTAGCCTGGACGCGGGCCCTACGCAGTATTTT.